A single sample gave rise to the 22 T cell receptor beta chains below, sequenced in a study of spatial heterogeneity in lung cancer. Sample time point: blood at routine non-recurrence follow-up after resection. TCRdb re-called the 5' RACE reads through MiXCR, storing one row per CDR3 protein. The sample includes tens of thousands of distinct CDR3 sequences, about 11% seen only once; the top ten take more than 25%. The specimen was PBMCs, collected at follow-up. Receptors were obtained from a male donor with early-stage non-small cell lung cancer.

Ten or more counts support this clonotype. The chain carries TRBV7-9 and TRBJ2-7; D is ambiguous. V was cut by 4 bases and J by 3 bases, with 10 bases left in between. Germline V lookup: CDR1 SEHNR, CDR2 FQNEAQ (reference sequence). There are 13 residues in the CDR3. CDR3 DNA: TGTGCCAGCAGCTCCGGACGGATCTACGAGCAGTACTTC. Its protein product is CASSSGRIYEQYF. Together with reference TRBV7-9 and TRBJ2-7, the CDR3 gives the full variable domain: DTGVSQNPRHKITKRGQNVTFRCDPISEHNRLYWYRQTLGQGPEFLTYFQNEAQLEKSRLLSDRFSAERPKGSFSTLEIQRTEQGDSAMYLCASSSGRIYEQYFGPGTRLTVT.

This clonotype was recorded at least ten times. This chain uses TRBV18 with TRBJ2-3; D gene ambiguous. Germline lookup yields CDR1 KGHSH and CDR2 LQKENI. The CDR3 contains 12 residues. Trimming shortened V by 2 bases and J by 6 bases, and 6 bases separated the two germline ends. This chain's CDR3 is CASSPVGDTQYF. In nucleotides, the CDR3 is TGTGCCAGCTCACCAGTTGGTGATACGCAGTATTTT.

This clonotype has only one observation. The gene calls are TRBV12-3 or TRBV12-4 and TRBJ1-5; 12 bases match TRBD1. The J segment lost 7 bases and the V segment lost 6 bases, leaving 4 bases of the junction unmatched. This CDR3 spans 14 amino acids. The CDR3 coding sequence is TGTGCCAGCAGCGGGACAGGGGGCGACCAGCCCCAGCATTTT. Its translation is CASSGTGGDQPQHF.

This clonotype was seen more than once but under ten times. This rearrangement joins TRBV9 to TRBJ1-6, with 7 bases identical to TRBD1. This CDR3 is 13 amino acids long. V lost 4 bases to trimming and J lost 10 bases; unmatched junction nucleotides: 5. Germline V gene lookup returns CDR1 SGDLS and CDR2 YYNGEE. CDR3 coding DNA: TGTGCCAGCAGCCTTTTACAGGGGTCACCCCTCCACTTT. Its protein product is CASSLLQGSPLHF.

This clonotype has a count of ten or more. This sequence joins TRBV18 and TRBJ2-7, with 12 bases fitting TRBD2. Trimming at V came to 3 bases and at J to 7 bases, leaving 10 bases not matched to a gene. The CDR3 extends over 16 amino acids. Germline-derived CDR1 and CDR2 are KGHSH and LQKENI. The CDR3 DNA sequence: TGTGCCAGCTCACCGCGGACTAGCGGGAATCCGGGGGAGCAGTACTTC. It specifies CASSPRTSGNPGEQYF. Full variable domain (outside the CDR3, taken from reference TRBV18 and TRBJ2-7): NAGVMQNPRHLVRRRGQEARLRCSPMKGHSHVYWYRQLPEEGLKFMVYLQKENIIDESGMPKERFSAEFPKEGPSILRIQQVVRGDSAAYFCASSPRTSGNPGEQYFGPGTRLTVT.

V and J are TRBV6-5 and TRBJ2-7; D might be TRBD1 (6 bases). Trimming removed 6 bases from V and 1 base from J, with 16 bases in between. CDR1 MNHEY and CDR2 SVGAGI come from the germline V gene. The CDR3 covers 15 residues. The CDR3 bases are TGTGCCAGCAGCCGAGGGCCAGGGGAATCCTACGAGCAGTACTTC. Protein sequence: CASSRGPGESYEQYF.

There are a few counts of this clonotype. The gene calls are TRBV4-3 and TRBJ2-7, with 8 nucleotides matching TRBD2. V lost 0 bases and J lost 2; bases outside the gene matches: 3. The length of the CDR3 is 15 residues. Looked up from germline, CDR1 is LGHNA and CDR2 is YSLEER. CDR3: CASSQDPAGAYEQYF. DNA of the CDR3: TGCGCCAGCAGCCAAGATCCAGCGGGGGCCTACGAGCAGTACTTC.

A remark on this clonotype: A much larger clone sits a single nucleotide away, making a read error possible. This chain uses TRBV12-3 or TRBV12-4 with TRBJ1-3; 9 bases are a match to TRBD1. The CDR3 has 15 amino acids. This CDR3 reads CTSSLGTGGFDTIYF. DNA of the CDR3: TGTACCAGCAGTTTAGGCACAGGGGGCTTCGACACCATATATTTT.

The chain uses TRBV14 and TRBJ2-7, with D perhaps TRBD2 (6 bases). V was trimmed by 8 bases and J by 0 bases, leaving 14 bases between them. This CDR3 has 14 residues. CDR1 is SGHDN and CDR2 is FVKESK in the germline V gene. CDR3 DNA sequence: TGTGCCAGCCGGAGGTCCGGGAGCTCCTACGAGCAGTACTTC. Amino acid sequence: CASRRSGSSYEQYF.

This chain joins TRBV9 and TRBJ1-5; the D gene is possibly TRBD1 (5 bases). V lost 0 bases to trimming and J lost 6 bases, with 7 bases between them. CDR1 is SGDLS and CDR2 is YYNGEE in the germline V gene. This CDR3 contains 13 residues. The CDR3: CASSVGGFQPQHF. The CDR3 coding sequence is TGTGCCAGCAGCGTAGGGGGCTTTCAGCCCCAGCATTTT.

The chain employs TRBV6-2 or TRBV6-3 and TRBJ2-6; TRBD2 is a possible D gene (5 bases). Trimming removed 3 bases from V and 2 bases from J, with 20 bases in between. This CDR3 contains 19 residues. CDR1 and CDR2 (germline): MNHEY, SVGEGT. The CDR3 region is CASSYFPWRGRTGANVLTF. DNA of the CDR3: TGTGCCAGCAGTTATTTCCCGTGGCGAGGGAGAACTGGGGCCAACGTCCTGACTTTC.

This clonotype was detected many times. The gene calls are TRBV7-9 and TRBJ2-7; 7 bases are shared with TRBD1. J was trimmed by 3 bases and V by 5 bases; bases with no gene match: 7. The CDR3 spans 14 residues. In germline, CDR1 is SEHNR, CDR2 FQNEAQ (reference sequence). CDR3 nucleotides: TGTGCCAGCAGCCCTACAGGGGAAGGCTACGAGCAGTACTTC. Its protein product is CASSPTGEGYEQYF.

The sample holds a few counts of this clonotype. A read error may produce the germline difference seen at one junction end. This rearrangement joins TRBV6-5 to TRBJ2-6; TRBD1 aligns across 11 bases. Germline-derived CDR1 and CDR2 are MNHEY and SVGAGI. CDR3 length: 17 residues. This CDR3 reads CASSSGTGGSGTNVLTF. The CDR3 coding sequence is TGTGCCAGCAGCTCGGGGACAGGGGGATCTGGGACCAACGTCCTGACTTTC.

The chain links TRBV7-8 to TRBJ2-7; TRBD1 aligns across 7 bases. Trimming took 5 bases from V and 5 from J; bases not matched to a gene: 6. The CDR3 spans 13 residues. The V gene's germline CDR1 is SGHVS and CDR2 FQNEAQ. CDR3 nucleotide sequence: TGTGCCAGCAGCCCTGACAGGGTGAACGAGCAGTACTTC. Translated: CASSPDRVNEQYF.

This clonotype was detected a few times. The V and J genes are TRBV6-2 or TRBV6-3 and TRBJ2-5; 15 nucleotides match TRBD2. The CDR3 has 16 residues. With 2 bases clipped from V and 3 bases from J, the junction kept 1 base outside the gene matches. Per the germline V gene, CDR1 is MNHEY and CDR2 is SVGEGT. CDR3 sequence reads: CASSYGLAGGEETQYF. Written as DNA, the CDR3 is TGTGCCAGCAGTTACGGACTAGCGGGAGGGGAAGAGACCCAGTACTTC.

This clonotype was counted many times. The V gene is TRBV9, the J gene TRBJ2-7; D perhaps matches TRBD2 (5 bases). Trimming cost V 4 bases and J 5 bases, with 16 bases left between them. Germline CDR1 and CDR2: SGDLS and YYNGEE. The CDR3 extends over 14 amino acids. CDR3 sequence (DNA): TGTGCCAGCAGCTTGCTTGGAGGTTCCCACGAGCAGTACTTC. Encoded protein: CASSLLGGSHEQYF. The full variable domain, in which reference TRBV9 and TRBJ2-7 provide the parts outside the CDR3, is DSGVTQTPKHLITATGQRVTLRCSPRSGDLSVYWYQQSLDQGLQFLIQYYNGEERAKGNILERFSAQQFPDLHSELNLSSLELGDSALYFCASSLLGGSHEQYFGPGTRLTVT.

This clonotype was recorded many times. The CDR3 region has the DNA TGTGCCAGCAGCCGCCGGGGGCAAGAGACCCAGTACTTC. It encodes CASSRRGQETQYF. V and J are TRBV3-1 and TRBJ2-5, with D possibly TRBD2 on 6 matching bases. In germline, CDR1 is LGHDT, CDR2 YNNKEL (reference sequence). V was shortened by 4 bases and J by 2 bases, with 8 bases between the two germline ends. This CDR3 is 13 amino acids long.

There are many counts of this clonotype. CDR3 bases: TGTGCCAGCAGCCGAGTGAACGAGCAGTACTTC. The encoded protein is CASSRVNEQYF. The chain is built from TRBV12-3 or TRBV12-4 and TRBJ2-7; D unclear. CDR3 length equals 11 residues. Trimming removed 6 bases at V and 5 bases at J, with 8 bases between.

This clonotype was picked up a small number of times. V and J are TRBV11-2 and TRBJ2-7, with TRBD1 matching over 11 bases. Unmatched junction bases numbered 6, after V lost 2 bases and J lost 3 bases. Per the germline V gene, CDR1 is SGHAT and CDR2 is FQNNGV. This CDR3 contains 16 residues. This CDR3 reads CASSLFSGTGGYEQYF. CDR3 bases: TGTGCCAGCAGCTTATTCTCTGGGACAGGGGGCTACGAGCAGTACTTC.

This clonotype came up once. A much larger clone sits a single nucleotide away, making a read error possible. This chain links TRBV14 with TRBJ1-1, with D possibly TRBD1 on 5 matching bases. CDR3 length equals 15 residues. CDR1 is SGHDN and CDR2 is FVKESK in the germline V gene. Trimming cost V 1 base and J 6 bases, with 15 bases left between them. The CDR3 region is CASSQGFVRAAEAFF. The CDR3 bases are TGTGCCAGCAGCCAAGGGTTCGTCAGGGCGGCTGAAGCTTTCTTT.

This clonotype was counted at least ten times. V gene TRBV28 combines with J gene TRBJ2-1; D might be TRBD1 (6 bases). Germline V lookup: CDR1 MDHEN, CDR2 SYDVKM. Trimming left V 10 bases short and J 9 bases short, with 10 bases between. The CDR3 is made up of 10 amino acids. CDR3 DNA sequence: TGTGCCACAGGGGCCGGTGAGCAGTTCTTC. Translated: CATGAGEQFF.

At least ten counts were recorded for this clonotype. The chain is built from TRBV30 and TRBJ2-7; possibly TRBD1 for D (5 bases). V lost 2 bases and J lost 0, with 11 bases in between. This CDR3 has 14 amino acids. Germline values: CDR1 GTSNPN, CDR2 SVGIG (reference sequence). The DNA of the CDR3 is TGTGCCTGGAGTAAGGACACCCTCTCCTACGAGCAGTACTTC. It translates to CAWSKDTLSYEQYF.